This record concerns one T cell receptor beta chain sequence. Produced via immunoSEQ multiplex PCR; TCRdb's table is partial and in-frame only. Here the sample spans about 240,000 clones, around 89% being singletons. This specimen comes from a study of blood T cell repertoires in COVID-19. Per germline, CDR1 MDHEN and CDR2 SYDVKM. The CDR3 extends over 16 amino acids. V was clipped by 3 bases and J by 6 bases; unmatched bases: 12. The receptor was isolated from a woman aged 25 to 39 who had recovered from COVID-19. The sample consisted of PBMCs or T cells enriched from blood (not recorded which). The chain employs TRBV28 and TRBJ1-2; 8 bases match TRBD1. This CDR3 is CASSLAGGFRGHGYTF. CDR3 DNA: TGTGCCAGCAGTTTGGCAGGAGGATTCAGGGGGCATGGCTACACCTTC.